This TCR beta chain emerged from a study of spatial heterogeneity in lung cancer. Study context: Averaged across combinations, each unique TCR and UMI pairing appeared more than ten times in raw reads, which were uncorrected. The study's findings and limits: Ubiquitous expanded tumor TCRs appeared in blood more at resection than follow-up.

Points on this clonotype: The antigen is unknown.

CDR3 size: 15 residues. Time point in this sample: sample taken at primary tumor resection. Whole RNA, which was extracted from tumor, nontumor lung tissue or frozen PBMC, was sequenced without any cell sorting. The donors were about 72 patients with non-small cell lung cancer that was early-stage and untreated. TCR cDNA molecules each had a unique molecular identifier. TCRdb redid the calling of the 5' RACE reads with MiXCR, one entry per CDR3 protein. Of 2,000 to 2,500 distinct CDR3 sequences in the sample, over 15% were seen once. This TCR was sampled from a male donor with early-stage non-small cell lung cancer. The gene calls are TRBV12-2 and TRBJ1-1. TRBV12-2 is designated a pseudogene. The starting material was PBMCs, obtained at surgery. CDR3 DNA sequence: TGTGCAAGTCGCCCCAAAGACGACATGAACACTGAAGCTTTCTTT. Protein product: CASRPKDDMNTEAFF.